The source of this TCR beta chain is a study of cytomegalovirus exposure and HLA in healthy donors. Unmatched junction bases numbered 11, after V lost 0 bases and J lost 2 bases. The length of the CDR3 is 18 residues. Germline CDR1 MNHEY, CDR2 SMNVEV (reference sequence). Donors had nominal health at sampling but likely had unrecorded immune exposures. Overall study findings and caveats: When a later analysis was performed, an Asian-associated ancestry cluster reportedly had fewer N-insertions than the approximately 700-donor mean. The analysis excluded some indistinguishable V segments, including TRBV6-2 and TRBV6-3.

The PCR ran on 60 Vbeta and 13 Jbeta primers. Assay used: immunoSEQ multiplex PCR; TCRdb lists only in-frame clones, some missing. The sample carries about 200,000 clones, roughly four fifths recorded once. Points on this clone: What it recognizes is unknown.

This chain joins TRBV27 and TRBJ2-5, with 8 bases aligning to TRBD1. Source material: PBMCs. The source of this sequence is a woman aged 40 to 50 in good health and CMV-seronegative. CDR3 in DNA: TGTGCCAGCAGTTTATCTAAACCAGGGGGCAGGGAGCAAGAGACCCAGTACTTC. This sequence encodes CASSLSKPGGREQETQYF.